This is a list of T cell receptor beta chains from one sample in a study of blood T cell repertoires in COVID-19. The repertoire was sequenced with immunoSEQ multiplex PCR; TCRdb's copy has only in-frame clones and lacks some. Here the sample spans roughly 69,000 clones, around 80% being singletons. Sequences were obtained from peripheral blood. The receptors stem from a man in his 60s with COVID-19, enrolled during active disease. Each CDR3 is given with its conserved first and last residue. The D gene is left open where the match is weak. The size field is filled for only some rows; it gives once, few, many or a size class.

d_call: -
v_call: TRBV28
clone_size: -
j_call: TRBJ2-3
cdr3_nt: TGTGCCAGCAGCCGAGGCGGACTAACCACAGGCTCGCAGTATTTT
cdr3_aa: CASSRGGLTTGSQYF

d_call: TRBD1
v_call: TRBV19
clone_size: -
j_call: TRBJ1-5
cdr3_nt: TGTGCCAGTAGTGACGGGACAGCCTATCAGCCCCAGCATTTT
cdr3_aa: CASSDGTAYQPQHF

d_call: TRBD1
v_call: TRBV27
clone_size: -
j_call: TRBJ1-5
cdr3_nt: TGTGCCAGCAGCGCTGGGACAGGGGGGCAGCCCCAGCATTTT
cdr3_aa: CASSAGTGGQPQHF

d_call: TRBD1
v_call: TRBV6-2/TRBV6-3
clone_size: -
j_call: TRBJ2-1
cdr3_nt: TGTGCCAGCAGTTTCCAGGACAGGGGGCTTAGTGAGCAGTTCTTC
cdr3_aa: CASSFQDRGLSEQFF

d_call: TRBD2
v_call: TRBV2
clone_size: -
j_call: TRBJ2-4
cdr3_nt: TGTGCCAGCAGTGAGGGCCCCCGAGGGACTAGCGGGGAAAACATTCAGTACTTC
cdr3_aa: CASSEGPRGTSGENIQYF

d_call: -
v_call: TRBV10-3
clone_size: -
j_call: TRBJ1-5
cdr3_nt: TGTGCCATCAGTGATGCGGGCGGGCAGCTCAATCAGCCCCAGCATTTT
cdr3_aa: CAISDAGGQLNQPQHF

d_call: -
v_call: TRBV5-4
clone_size: -
j_call: TRBJ2-5
cdr3_nt: TGTGCCAGCAGCTATAGACTAGGGGAGACCCAGTACTTC
cdr3_aa: CASSYRLGETQYF

d_call: TRBD1
v_call: TRBV28
clone_size: -
j_call: TRBJ2-5
cdr3_nt: TGTGCCAGCAGGCTTATTCAGGGGGCAGGGGAAGAGACCCAGTACTTC
cdr3_aa: CASRLIQGAGEETQYF

d_call: TRBD1
v_call: TRBV12-5
clone_size: -
j_call: TRBJ1-5
cdr3_nt: TGTGCTAGTGGACCAGGGGGGCAGCCCCAGCATTTT
cdr3_aa: CASGPGGQPQHF

d_call: -
v_call: TRBV7-2
clone_size: -
j_call: TRBJ2-2
cdr3_nt: TGTGCCAGCAGCCCCCTGGCGGGGGCGACCGGGGAGCTGTTTTTT
cdr3_aa: CASSPLAGATGELFF

d_call: -
v_call: TRBV7-6
clone_size: -
j_call: TRBJ1-1
cdr3_nt: TGTGCCAGCAGCTTAGGGGAGGACACTGAAGCTTTCTTT
cdr3_aa: CASSLGEDTEAFF

d_call: -
v_call: TRBV5-1
clone_size: -
j_call: TRBJ2-7
cdr3_nt: TGCGCCAGCAGCTTAGATCCGCCTTTGGAGGGGAACGAGCAGTACTTC
cdr3_aa: CASSLDPPLEGNEQYF

d_call: -
v_call: TRBV15
clone_size: -
j_call: TRBJ1-5
cdr3_nt: TGTGCCACCAGCGGACTGGGGGGGGTGGGTCAGCCCCAGCATTTT
cdr3_aa: CATSGLGGVGQPQHF

d_call: TRBD1
v_call: TRBV7-9
clone_size: -
j_call: TRBJ1-5
cdr3_nt: TGTGCCAGCAGCTTAGGCGGGACAGATAGCAATCAGCCCCAGCATTTT
cdr3_aa: CASSLGGTDSNQPQHF

d_call: -
v_call: TRBV6-5
clone_size: -
j_call: TRBJ1-6
cdr3_nt: TGTGCCAGCAGTTACAGGGGTTGGAGTTCACCCCTCCACTTT
cdr3_aa: CASSYRGWSSPLHF

d_call: -
v_call: TRBV18
clone_size: -
j_call: TRBJ2-7
cdr3_nt: TGTGCCAGCTCACAGGACATAAACACCTACGAGCAGTACTTC
cdr3_aa: CASSQDINTYEQYF

d_call: -
v_call: TRBV6-5
clone_size: -
j_call: TRBJ2-7
cdr3_nt: TGTGCCAGCAGCCTCTCGACGGGCGAGCAGTACTTC
cdr3_aa: CASSLSTGEQYF

d_call: TRBD1
v_call: TRBV10-3
clone_size: -
j_call: TRBJ1-1
cdr3_nt: TGTGCCATCTCTGGACAGGGGGCGCTGGGAGCTTTCTTT
cdr3_aa: CAISGQGALGAFF

d_call: TRBD1
v_call: TRBV5-1
clone_size: -
j_call: TRBJ2-1
cdr3_nt: TGCGCCAGCAGTATTGGGGACAGTGACTACAATGAGCAGTTCTTC
cdr3_aa: CASSIGDSDYNEQFF

d_call: -
v_call: TRBV18
clone_size: -
j_call: TRBJ2-1
cdr3_nt: TGTGCCAGCTCGCGGGACGTCGGGCGCAATGAGCAGTTCTTC
cdr3_aa: CASSRDVGRNEQFF

d_call: -
v_call: TRBV28
clone_size: -
j_call: TRBJ1-4
cdr3_nt: TGTGCCAGCAGCCTCGGACAAATTAATGAAAAACTGTTTTTT
cdr3_aa: CASSLGQINEKLFF

d_call: -
v_call: TRBV9
clone_size: -
j_call: TRBJ2-7
cdr3_nt: TGTGCCAGCAGCGTAGATCCGCGGTACGAGCAGTACTTC
cdr3_aa: CASSVDPRYEQYF

d_call: TRBD1
v_call: TRBV3-1/TRBV3-2
clone_size: -
j_call: TRBJ2-3
cdr3_nt: TGTGCCAGCAGCCGGAAGCGGTTGAGGGGGCGAGCAGATACGCAGTATTTT
cdr3_aa: CASSRKRLRGRADTQYF

d_call: TRBD2
v_call: TRBV19
clone_size: -
j_call: TRBJ2-5
cdr3_nt: TGTGCCAGTAGTCCAACTAGCGGAGGGGAGACCCAGTACTTC
cdr3_aa: CASSPTSGGETQYF

d_call: TRBD1
v_call: TRBV9
clone_size: -
j_call: TRBJ2-7
cdr3_nt: TGTGCCAGCAGCGAAGGGACAGGGCGGTCCTACGAGCAGTACTTC
cdr3_aa: CASSEGTGRSYEQYF

d_call: TRBD2
v_call: TRBV3-1/TRBV3-2
clone_size: -
j_call: TRBJ2-7
cdr3_nt: TGTGCCAGCAGCCCGGGGGTAGCGGGTTCCTACGAGCAGTACTTC
cdr3_aa: CASSPGVAGSYEQYF

d_call: TRBD2
v_call: TRBV13
clone_size: -
j_call: TRBJ2-3
cdr3_nt: TGTGCCAGCAGCCGCAGGGTGGGACTAGCGGGGAGCACAGATACGCAGTATTTT
cdr3_aa: CASSRRVGLAGSTDTQYF

d_call: TRBD2
v_call: TRBV11-3
clone_size: -
j_call: TRBJ2-7
cdr3_nt: TGTGCCAGCAGCGCCTCTAGCGGGAGCTCCTACGAGCAGTACTTC
cdr3_aa: CASSASSGSSYEQYF

d_call: -
v_call: TRBV5-1
clone_size: -
j_call: TRBJ1-1
cdr3_nt: TGCGCCAGCAATTCGCAGGGGAACGCTTTCTTT
cdr3_aa: CASNSQGNAFF

d_call: -
v_call: TRBV5-1
clone_size: -
j_call: TRBJ1-2
cdr3_nt: TGCGCCAGCAGCTTCTACCCCGACTATGGCTACACCTTC
cdr3_aa: CASSFYPDYGYTF

d_call: TRBD1
v_call: TRBV24-1
clone_size: -
j_call: TRBJ2-5
cdr3_nt: TGTGCCACCAGTGACCTCACAGGGGTCGGAGAGACCCAGTACTTC
cdr3_aa: CATSDLTGVGETQYF

d_call: -
v_call: TRBV4-1
clone_size: -
j_call: TRBJ2-3
cdr3_nt: TGCGCCAGCAGCCAAGATTTGGAGAGTCCGCAGTATTTT
cdr3_aa: CASSQDLESPQYF

d_call: -
v_call: TRBV20-1
clone_size: -
j_call: TRBJ1-1
cdr3_nt: TGCAGTGCTAGTGGGATCGGGGCTGAAGCTTTCTTT
cdr3_aa: CSASGIGAEAFF

d_call: TRBD2
v_call: TRBV5-1
clone_size: -
j_call: TRBJ2-3
cdr3_nt: TGCGCCAGCAGCTTCCGCGGAGGAGCGGGGGGGCGGGCAGATACGCAGTATTTT
cdr3_aa: CASSFRGGAGGRADTQYF

d_call: TRBD1
v_call: TRBV6-1
clone_size: -
j_call: TRBJ2-4
cdr3_nt: TGTGCCAGCAGTGACTTGGACAGGGGGTTTGGCAAAAACATTCAGTACTTC
cdr3_aa: CASSDLDRGFGKNIQYF

d_call: -
v_call: TRBV4-1
clone_size: -
j_call: TRBJ1-2
cdr3_nt: TGCGCCAGCAGCCAAACTGGGACACAAGTTACGAACTATGGCTACACCTTC
cdr3_aa: CASSQTGTQVTNYGYTF

d_call: -
v_call: TRBV6-5
clone_size: -
j_call: TRBJ1-1
cdr3_nt: TGTGCCAACTCGGGGAGAGGAGAGACTGAAGCTTTCTTT
cdr3_aa: CANSGRGETEAFF

d_call: TRBD1
v_call: TRBV6-5
clone_size: -
j_call: TRBJ1-4
cdr3_nt: TGTGCCACCACCCGGACAGGACTTAATGAAAAACTGTTTTTT
cdr3_aa: CATTRTGLNEKLFF

d_call: TRBD1
v_call: TRBV5-6
clone_size: -
j_call: TRBJ1-1
cdr3_nt: TGTGCCAGCAGATATGACAGGGGAGTGAACACTGAAGCTTTCTTT
cdr3_aa: CASRYDRGVNTEAFF

d_call: -
v_call: TRBV30
clone_size: once
j_call: TRBJ2-7
cdr3_nt: TGTGCCTGGAGCGACCCCTGGGGCGCATGGGACGAGCAGTACTTC
cdr3_aa: CAWSDPWGAWDEQYF

d_call: TRBD1
v_call: TRBV28
clone_size: -
j_call: TRBJ2-7
cdr3_nt: TGTGCCAGCAGTTACCTGGGACAGACCTACGAGCAGTACTTC
cdr3_aa: CASSYLGQTYEQYF

d_call: -
v_call: TRBV6-1
clone_size: -
j_call: TRBJ2-2
cdr3_nt: TGTGCCAGCAGTGAAGTGTTAACCGGGGAGCTGTTTTTT
cdr3_aa: CASSEVLTGELFF

d_call: -
v_call: TRBV12-3/TRBV12-4
clone_size: -
j_call: TRBJ2-1
cdr3_nt: TGTGCCAGCATCAGGTCCGGTGGTTCTGAGCAGTTCTTC
cdr3_aa: CASIRSGGSEQFF

d_call: -
v_call: TRBV7-3
clone_size: -
j_call: TRBJ2-6
cdr3_nt: TGTGCCAGCTCATTTTCGGGGTCTGGGGCCAACGTCCTGACTTTC
cdr3_aa: CASSFSGSGANVLTF

d_call: -
v_call: TRBV5-1
clone_size: -
j_call: TRBJ1-1
cdr3_nt: TGCGCCAGCAGCTTGGTGGAGTTCGGAGGAACTGAAGCTTTCTTT
cdr3_aa: CASSLVEFGGTEAFF

d_call: -
v_call: TRBV7-7
clone_size: -
j_call: TRBJ2-3
cdr3_nt: TGTGCCAGCAGCTTAGCGGGGGGGGGCCAGCAGTATTTT
cdr3_aa: CASSLAGGGQQYF

d_call: -
v_call: TRBV5-1
clone_size: once
j_call: TRBJ2-6
cdr3_nt: TGCGCCAGCGGGCGGGACAGCAACTCTGGGGCCAACGTCCTGACTTTC
cdr3_aa: CASGRDSNSGANVLTF

d_call: TRBD1
v_call: TRBV5-6
clone_size: -
j_call: TRBJ2-5
cdr3_nt: TGTGCCAGCAGCTCGCAGGGGGCCCCAGGGGGGATAGAGACCCAGTACTTC
cdr3_aa: CASSSQGAPGGIETQYF

d_call: -
v_call: TRBV27
clone_size: -
j_call: TRBJ2-3
cdr3_nt: TGTGCCACCTCCCGGACGGGATTCACAGATACGCAGTATTTT
cdr3_aa: CATSRTGFTDTQYF

d_call: TRBD2
v_call: TRBV30
clone_size: few
j_call: TRBJ2-7
cdr3_nt: TGTGCCTGGGGACTAGCTTACGAGCAGTACTTC
cdr3_aa: CAWGLAYEQYF

d_call: TRBD1
v_call: TRBV3-1/TRBV3-2
clone_size: -
j_call: TRBJ2-1
cdr3_nt: TGTGCCAGCAGCCAAGGGGGTGACAGGGCCTACAATGAGCAGTTCTTC
cdr3_aa: CASSQGGDRAYNEQFF

d_call: TRBD2
v_call: TRBV29-1
clone_size: -
j_call: TRBJ2-7
cdr3_nt: TGCAGCGTTGGCGGGACTAGCGCCCAGCAGTACTTC
cdr3_aa: CSVGGTSAQQYF

d_call: TRBD2
v_call: TRBV11-2
clone_size: few
j_call: TRBJ2-7
cdr3_nt: TGTGCCAGCAGCTTAGGGGCACTAGCGGGAGGTTTCGAGCAGTACTTC
cdr3_aa: CASSLGALAGGFEQYF